Listed below are T cell receptor beta chains from one sample, sequenced in a study of long-term antiretroviral therapy in people with HIV. Profiled with immunoSEQ multiplex PCR; TCRdb holds only in-frame clones, not every one. The sample gives about 15,000 clones, more than 65% of which show up once; about 14% is in the top ten. The sequences come from unsorted PBMCs, collected 1.2 to 1.3 years before starting antiretroviral therapy. The receptors shown here come from a man aged 25-40 years with HIV. Both conserved end residues are part of each CDR3. Fields, in order: J gene, V gene, D gene, clone size, CDR3 DNA, CDR3 protein. The D gene is left open where the match is weak. The size field is filled for only some rows; it gives once, few, many or a size class.

>TRBJ2-7|TRBV4-2|TRBD2|-
TGTGCCAGCAGCCAAGAGCTAGCGGGGTTATACGAGCAGTACTTC
CASSQELAGLYEQYF
>TRBJ1-5|TRBV19|-|-
TGTGCCAGTAGTACCCGCGGGGATGGCAATCAGCCCCAGCATTTT
CASSTRGDGNQPQHF
>TRBJ1-4|TRBV18|TRBD1|-
TGTGCCAGCTCAGCTCCGGGACAGGCTGAAAAACTGTTTTTT
CASSAPGQAEKLFF
>TRBJ2-5|TRBV5-1|-|-
TGCGCCAGCAGCTTGGCCGGGACAACTCAAGAGACCCAGTACTTC
CASSLAGTTQETQYF
>TRBJ2-7|TRBV28|TRBD2|-
TGTGCCAGCAGTGCGGGAACTAGCGGGAAAGGTTACGAGCAGTACTTC
CASSAGTSGKGYEQYF
>TRBJ1-1|TRBV5-1|-|-
TGCGCCAGCAGCTTGGCCCCTATTGCAGTGAACACTGAAGCTTTCTTT
CASSLAPIAVNTEAFF
>TRBJ1-1|TRBV7-9|TRBD1|-
TGTGCCAGCAGCTTAGAACAGGGGAGGGGAGGCACTGAAGCTTTCTTT
CASSLEQGRGGTEAFF
>TRBJ1-1|TRBV15|-|-
TGTGCCACCAGCAGCGAGACCCCAGAAGCTTTCTTT
CATSSETPEAFF
>TRBJ1-1|TRBV15|-|-
TGTGCCACCAGCACGACTCGGGAGCGCAGACTGAACACTGAAGCTTTCTTT
CATSTTRERRLNTEAFF
>TRBJ1-1|TRBV5-6|-|-
TGTGCCAGCAGCTTGGGGCAAATAAACACTGAAGCTTTCTTT
CASSLGQINTEAFF
>TRBJ2-1|TRBV9|TRBD2|-
TGTGCCAGCAGCGTACTGGGACTAGCGGAAAATGAGCAGTTCTTC
CASSVLGLAENEQFF
>TRBJ1-1|TRBV7-3|-|-
TGTGCCAGCAGCTCTAGGGGGGGGAACACTGAAGCTTTCTTT
CASSSRGGNTEAFF
>TRBJ2-3|TRBV7-9|-|-
TGTGCCAGCAGCTTTTATTCTAGCACAGATACGCAGTATTTT
CASSFYSSTDTQYF
>TRBJ2-7|TRBV7-9|-|few
TGCGCCAGCAGCTTGGACAACCCCTACGAGCAGTACTTC
CASSLDNPYEQYF
>TRBJ2-7|TRBV7-2|TRBD2|-
TGTGCCAGCAGCCCGACTAGCGGGGAATTCTACGAGCAGTACTTC
CASSPTSGEFYEQYF
>TRBJ2-1|TRBV2|-|few
TGTGCCAGCAGTGAAGCGGGAGACTTGAGTGAGCAGTTCTTC
CASSEAGDLSEQFF
>TRBJ1-5|TRBV7-8|TRBD1|-
TGTGCCAGCAGCTTAGCCGGGACAGGTAGCAATCAGCCCCAGCATTTT
CASSLAGTGSNQPQHF
>TRBJ1-1|TRBV6-5|TRBD1|once
TGTGCCAGCAGCCTAGGAGGGGGCAGGCAGACTGAAGCTTTCTTT
CASSLGGGRQTEAFF
>TRBJ2-1|TRBV30|TRBD1|-
TGTGCCTGGAGTGTAAGGGGACAGCGTCTATTCAATGAGCAGTTCTTC
CAWSVRGQRLFNEQFF
>TRBJ2-7|TRBV10-3|TRBD1|-
TGTGCCATCAGTGATCCCGGACAGGGTAGTACCTACGAGCAGTACTTC
CAISDPGQGSTYEQYF
>TRBJ2-7|TRBV5-5|-|-
TGTGCCAGCAGCTTGGTGGGGAACGAGCAGTACTTC
CASSLVGNEQYF
>TRBJ1-5|TRBV6-5|-|few
TGTGCCAGCAGGCAGGGCAATAGCAATCAGCCCCAGCATTTT
CASRQGNSNQPQHF
>TRBJ2-1|TRBV6-1|-|-
TGTGCCAGCAGTGAACAAACAGGAGGCAATGAGCAGTTCTTC
CASSEQTGGNEQFF
>TRBJ1-2|TRBV19|-|-
TGTGCCAGTAATGATGTGGGGATATCTGGCTACACCTTC
CASNDVGISGYTF
>TRBJ2-3|TRBV4-3|-|once
TGCGCCAGCAGCCAAGGAGGCTCTGCAACGACAGATACGCAGTATTTT
CASSQGGSATTDTQYF
>TRBJ2-2|TRBV18|TRBD1|few
TGTGCCAGCTCACGGACAGGGTCCGGGGAGCTGTTTTTT
CASSRTGSGELFF
>TRBJ2-1|TRBV10-1|TRBD2|few
TGCGCCAGCAGTGGTTTCGCGGGGGGGCACAATGAGCAGTTCTTC
CASSGFAGGHNEQFF
>TRBJ1-1|TRBV5-1|TRBD1|-
TGCGCCAGCAGCTTGCAGGGGGCGGCGAACACTGAAGCTTTCTTT
CASSLQGAANTEAFF
>TRBJ2-3|TRBV7-3|TRBD1|-
TGTGCCAGCAGCTTTAATGACAGGGGGGCAGATACGCAGTATTTT
CASSFNDRGADTQYF
>TRBJ2-7|TRBV5-6|-|-
TGTGCCAGCAGGGTGCGGGGACGGGGCGAGCAGTACTTC
CASRVRGRGEQYF
>TRBJ1-5|TRBV7-2|-|few
TGTGCCAGCAGCCGTGGCAATCAGCCCCAGCATTTT
CASSRGNQPQHF
>TRBJ2-2|TRBV15|TRBD1|-
TGTGCCACCAGCGCAGGACAGGAAACCGGGGAGCTGTTTTTT
CATSAGQETGELFF
>TRBJ1-6|TRBV6-1|-|few
TGTGCCAGAATGGGGAATTCACCCCTCCACTTT
CARMGNSPLHF
>TRBJ1-2|TRBV28|-|-
TGTGCCAGCAGTTCCAGGGCTGGCTACACCTTC
CASSSRAGYTF
>TRBJ2-7|TRBV7-8|TRBD1|-
TGTGCCAGCAGCCAGGCTTTAGGACAGGGATACGAGCAGTACTTC
CASSQALGQGYEQYF
>TRBJ2-7|TRBV5-1|-|-
TGCGCCAGCAGCTCGTACTTCGCCTACGAGCAGTACTTC
CASSSYFAYEQYF
>TRBJ1-2|TRBV28|-|-
TGTGCCAGCAGCGAGGGTGTTAAGAGATATGGCTACACCTTC
CASSEGVKRYGYTF
>TRBJ1-2|TRBV2|-|-
TGTGCCAGCAGTGAGGGGGCTAACTATGGCTACACCTTC
CASSEGANYGYTF
>TRBJ2-2|TRBV11-3|-|-
TGTGCCAGCCAAGGACAGACTAACACCGGGGAGCTGTTTTTT
CASQGQTNTGELFF
>TRBJ1-2|TRBV10-3|TRBD1|-
TGTGCCATCAGTGAGTCAGGCGGGACAGGGAGGAGCGATTACTATGGCTACACCTTC
CAISESGGTGRSDYYGYTF
>TRBJ2-7|TRBV21-1|-|-
TGTGCCAGCAGTTCAAGCGGGGGATCTACCTACGAGCAGTACTTC
CASSSSGGSTYEQYF
>TRBJ2-1|TRBV27|-|-
TGTGCCAGCAGTTTGGGTAGGGGGAGTAATGAGCAGTTCTTC
CASSLGRGSNEQFF